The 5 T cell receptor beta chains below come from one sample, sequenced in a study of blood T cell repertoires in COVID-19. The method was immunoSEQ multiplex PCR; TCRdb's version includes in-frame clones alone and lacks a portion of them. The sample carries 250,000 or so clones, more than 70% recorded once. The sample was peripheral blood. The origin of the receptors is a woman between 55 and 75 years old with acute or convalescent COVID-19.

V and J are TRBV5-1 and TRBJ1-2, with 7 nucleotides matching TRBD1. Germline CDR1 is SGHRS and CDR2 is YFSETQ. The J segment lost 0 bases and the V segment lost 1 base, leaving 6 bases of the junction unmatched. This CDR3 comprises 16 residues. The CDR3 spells CASSLLGTDANYGYTF. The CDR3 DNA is TGCGCCAGCAGCTTGCTCGGGACAGATGCTAACTATGGCTACACCTTC. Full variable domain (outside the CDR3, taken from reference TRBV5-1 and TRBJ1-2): KAGVTQTPRYLIKTRGQQVTLSCSPISGHRSVSWYQQTPGQGLQFLFEYFSETQRNKGNFPGRFSGRQFSNSRSEMNVSTLELGDSALYLCASSLLGTDANYGYTFGSGTRLTVV.

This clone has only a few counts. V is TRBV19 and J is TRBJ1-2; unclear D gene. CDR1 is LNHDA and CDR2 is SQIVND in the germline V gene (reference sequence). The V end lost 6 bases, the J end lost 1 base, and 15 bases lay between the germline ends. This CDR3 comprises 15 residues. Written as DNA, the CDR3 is TGTGCCAGTAGCCAAAGCCCCACCGTTAACTATGGCTACACCTTC. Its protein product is CASSQSPTVNYGYTF.

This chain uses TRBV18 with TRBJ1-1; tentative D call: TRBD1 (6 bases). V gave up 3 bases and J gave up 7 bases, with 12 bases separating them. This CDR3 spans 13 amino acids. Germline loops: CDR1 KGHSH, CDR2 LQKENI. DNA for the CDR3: TGTGCCAGCTCACCGACAGGATCCAGTGAAGCTTTCTTT. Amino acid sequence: CASSPTGSSEAFF.

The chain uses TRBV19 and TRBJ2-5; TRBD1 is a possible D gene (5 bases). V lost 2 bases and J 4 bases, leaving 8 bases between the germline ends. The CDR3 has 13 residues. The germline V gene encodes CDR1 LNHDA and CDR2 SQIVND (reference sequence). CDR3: CASSITGSETQYF. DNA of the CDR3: TGTGCCAGTAGTATAACAGGTTCAGAGACCCAGTACTTC. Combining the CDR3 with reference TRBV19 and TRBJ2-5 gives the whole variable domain DGGITQSPKYLFRKEGQNVTLSCEQNLNHDAMYWYRQDPGQGLRLIYYSQIVNDFQKGDIAEGYSVSREKKESFPLTVTSAQKNPTAFYLCASSITGSETQYFGPGTRLLVL.

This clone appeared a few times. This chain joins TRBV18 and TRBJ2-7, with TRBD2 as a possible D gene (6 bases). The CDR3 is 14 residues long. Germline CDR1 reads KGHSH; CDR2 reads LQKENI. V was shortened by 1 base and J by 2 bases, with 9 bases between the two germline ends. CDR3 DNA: TGTGCCAGCTCACCACGGAGGGAAACCTACGAGCAGTACTTC. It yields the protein CASSPRRETYEQYF.